These 30 T cell receptor beta chains share one sample of origin, sequenced in a study of blood T cells in healthy people across ages. A second PCR, run for about 7 to 11 cycles, used a sample-barcoded 5' primer plus a J-beta primer mix. TCRdb reprocessed the 5' RACE reads with MiXCR, giving one entry per CDR3 protein. In the table there are approximately 940,000 distinct CDR3 sequences, around 48% of which are singletons. The sequencing input was blood. These receptor sequences come from a man in his thirties or forties in good health.

This clonotype appeared a few times. A much more abundant neighbour one base away suggests this may be a read error. The J gene is TRBJ2-1, the V gene TRBV3-1; D gene unclear. The J call may be incorrect, as the DNA end agrees better with TRBJ2-7. Germline-derived CDR1 and CDR2 are LGHDT and YNNKEL (reference sequence). The CDR3 covers 18 residues. In DNA, the CDR3 is TGTGCCAGCAGCCAAGACGGCTGGGGTATGTGGTCCTACAATGAGCAGTACTTC. Its translation is CASSQDGWGMWSYNEQYF.

In this sample, this clonotype turned up a few times. The chain employs TRBV5-1 and TRBJ1-5; maybe TRBD1 (6 bases). The CDR3 is made up of 15 amino acids. With 4 bases removed from V and 5 bases from J, the gap between germline ends came to 16 bases. Per the germline V gene, CDR1 is SGHRS and CDR2 is YFSETQ. The CDR3 region is CASSPGGSVDQPQHF. CDR3 sequence (DNA): TGCGCCAGCAGCCCGGGGGGCAGCGTTGATCAGCCCCAGCATTTT.

The chain joins TRBV12-3 or TRBV12-4 to TRBJ2-7; perhaps TRBD2 as D (6 bases). V dropped 8 bases and J dropped 3 bases, with 14 bases sitting between them. The CDR3 contains 13 residues. The CDR3 DNA reads as TGTGCCAGCGCGGGACTTAATTTCTACGAGCAGTACTTC. Protein sequence: CASAGLNFYEQYF.

The chain is built from TRBV5-1 and TRBJ1-1; perhaps TRBD1 as D (6 bases). This CDR3 is 18 amino acids long. V shed 0 bases and J shed 3 bases, with 21 bases lying between them. CDR1 is SGHRS, CDR2 YFSETQ, per germline. The chain's CDR3 is CASSLGTHQTGFDTEAFF. CDR3 bases: TGCGCCAGCAGCTTGGGGACTCATCAGACAGGTTTTGACACTGAAGCTTTCTTT.

To note about this clonotype: One end of the junction does not line up with germline, which may come from a read error. The chain recombines TRBV6-5 with TRBJ2-1; 16 bases align to TRBD2. From germline, CDR1 is MNHEY and CDR2 SVGAGI. CDR3 size: 18 residues. This CDR3 reads CVSSYSGTSGGASGEQFF. CDR3 DNA sequence: TGTGTCAGCAGTTACTCTGGGACTAGCGGGGGGGCATCAGGTGAGCAGTTCTTC.

Concerning this clonotype: The junction does not match germline at one end; this may be a read error. The gene calls are TRBV5-1 and TRBJ1-1; unclear D gene. Germline-derived CDR1 and CDR2 are SGHRS and YFSETQ. The CDR3 is 13 residues long. The CDR3 nucleotides read TGCACCAGCAGCTTAGTGGGGAGCACTGAAGCTTTCTTT. It specifies CTSSLVGSTEAFF.

This clonotype has ten or more counts. The chain carries TRBV6-5 and TRBJ2-4; D gene unclear. V was shortened by 5 bases and J by 1 base, with 18 bases between the two germline ends. There are 17 residues in the CDR3. CDR1 is MNHEY, CDR2 SVGAGI, per germline. The CDR3 region is CASSRTVAAGAKNIQYF. Here the CDR3 DNA reads TGTGCCAGCAGTCGCACGGTGGCGGCAGGTGCCAAAAACATTCAGTACTTC.

This chain joins TRBV5-1 and TRBJ1-2, with 8 bases lining up with TRBD1. J was trimmed by 8 bases and V by 3 bases; bases with no gene match: 6. This CDR3 contains 13 residues. Germline V gives CDR1 SGHRS, CDR2 YFSETQ. The CDR3 DNA reads as TGCGCCAGCAGCTGGGATGGACAGGGAGGCTACACCTTC. Translation gives CASSWDGQGGYTF.

This chain connects TRBV10-3 to TRBJ2-2, with a tentative D call TRBD1 (6 bases). Germline V lookup: CDR1 ENHRY, CDR2 SYGVKD. The length of the CDR3 is 14 residues. The V end was cut by 7 bases, the J end by 1 base, with 10 bases between. CDR3 DNA sequence: TGTGCCATCACGGACAGAATGAACACCGGGGAGCTGTTTTTT. It translates to CAITDRMNTGELFF.

The rearrangement joins TRBV4-3 to TRBJ2-1; D is perhaps TRBD2 (6 bases). The germline V gene has CDR1 LGHNA and CDR2 YSLEER. V was pared by 1 base and J by 0 bases, with 7 bases between. The CDR3 spans 15 residues. In DNA, the CDR3 is TGCGCCAGCAGCCAAGGGGACTTCTCCTACAATGAGCAGTTCTTC. This translates into CASSQGDFSYNEQFF.

This clonotype was observed a few times. The chain carries TRBV7-6 and TRBJ2-5; the match to TRBD1 covers 8 bases. Germline CDR1 and CDR2: SGHVS and FNYEAQ. V gave up 4 bases and J gave up 11 bases; unmatched junction bases: 15. There are 15 residues in the CDR3. CDR3 DNA: TGTGCCAGCAGCTCCCGACAGGGGCTGGACAATGAGCAGTACTTC. Residues: CASSSRQGLDNEQYF.

This clonotype was counted a few times. V gene TRBV6-6 combines with J gene TRBJ2-7, with a weak D call TRBD1 (6 bases). The V and J ends lost 6 bases and 5 bases respectively, with 20 bases between them. This CDR3 contains 15 residues. CDR1 is MNHNY and CDR2 is SVGAGI in the germline V gene (reference sequence). CDR3 loop: CASSPLGQSLNEQYF. CDR3 coding DNA: TGTGCCAGCAGCCCCCTAGGACAGTCTCTTAACGAGCAGTACTTC.

The chain employs TRBV6-6 and TRBJ2-4; 9 positions agree with TRBD1. The DNA end is more similar to TRBJ2-7, so the J call may be wrong. CDR3 length equals 12 residues. The germline gives CDR1 MNHNY, CDR2 SVGAGI (reference sequence). CDR3 protein: CASRTGEYEQYF. The CDR3 DNA reads TGTGCCAGTCGGACAGGGGAGTACGAGCAGTACTTC.

This chain links TRBV7-3 with TRBJ1-6; D is undetermined. The germline V and J ends were trimmed by 5 bases and 7 bases, with 9 bases remaining between them. CDR3 length equals 13 residues. CDR1 and CDR2 (germline): SGHTA, FQGTGA. For the CDR3, the DNA is TGTGCCAGCAGCCCCACGACCAATTCACCCCTCCACTTT. This sequence encodes CASSPTTNSPLHF.

The rearrangement joins TRBV6-5 to TRBJ2-7; possible D gene TRBD1, 6 bases. This CDR3 is built from 14 residues. Germline V gives CDR1 MNHEY, CDR2 SVGAGI. Trimming shortened V by 6 bases and J by 1 base, and 13 bases separated the two germline ends. The CDR3 region is CASRRPGESYEQYF. CDR3 nucleotides: TGTGCCAGCAGGAGACCAGGGGAATCCTACGAGCAGTACTTC.

With respect to this clonotype: At one end, the junction sequence differs from germline, possibly due to a read error. The rearrangement uses TRBV28 and TRBJ2-1, with 7 nucleotides matching TRBD1. The V gene's germline CDR1 is MDHEN and CDR2 SYDVKM. This CDR3 has 14 amino acids. CDR3 residues: CASSLQGIYNEQFF. The CDR3 nucleotides are TGTGCCAGTAGTTTACAGGGGATCTACAATGAGCAGTTCTTC. Drawing the rest from reference TRBV28 and TRBJ2-1, the complete variable domain is DVKVTQSSRYLVKRTGEKVFLECVQDMDHENMFWYRQDPGLGLRLIYFSYDVKMKEKGDIPEGYSVSREKKERFSLILESASTNQTSMYLCASSLQGIYNEQFFGPGTRLTVL.

The chain links TRBV7-9 to TRBJ2-5; D ambiguous. The CDR3 runs to 13 residues. The V end lost 5 bases, the J end lost 3 bases, and 10 bases lay between the germline ends. The germline V gene has CDR1 SEHNR and CDR2 FQNEAQ (reference sequence). CDR3 sequence (DNA): TGTGCCAGCAGCCAACAACCAGAAGAGACCCAGTACTTC. Its translation is CASSQQPEETQYF.

This clonotype has just a few counts. The chain is built from TRBV7-2 and TRBJ2-1, with TRBD2 matching over 13 bases. V shed 7 bases and J 6 bases; nucleotides not matched to a gene: 6. The CDR3 spans 15 residues. CDR1 SGHTA and CDR2 FQGNSA come from the germline V gene. CDR3 region: CASIPTSGGVNEQFF. Here the CDR3 DNA reads TGTGCCAGCATCCCTACTAGCGGGGGGGTCAATGAGCAGTTCTTC.

The chain uses TRBV29-1 and TRBJ1-2; D not resolved. CDR3 size: 13 residues. Germline V gene lookup returns CDR1 SQVTM and CDR2 ANQGSEA. V lost 3 bases and J lost 8, with 16 bases in between. CDR3 coding DNA: TGCAGCGTTGATCGGCCCGAGGGTTGGGGCTACACCTTC. As protein: CSVDRPEGWGYTF.

This chain joins TRBV4-1 and TRBJ1-5; D is uncertain. Germline values: CDR1 MGHRA, CDR2 YSYEKL. Trimming left V 1 base short and J 6 bases short, with 13 bases between. The CDR3 consists of 15 residues. As DNA, the CDR3 is TGCGCCAGCAGCCAAGGGCCTGGGCAGGTTCAGCCCCAGCATTTT. This encodes CASSQGPGQVQPQHF.

Remarks on this clonotype: Given a much more abundant clone one base away, this may be a read error. The chain joins TRBV6-1 to TRBJ2-1, with D maybe TRBD1 (5 bases). The CDR3 runs 15 residues. Germline assignment: CDR1 MNHNS and CDR2 SASEGT. CDR3 bases: TGTGTCAGCAGTGAAGCAGGGTATAACTACAATGAGCAGTTCTTC. Encoded protein: CVSSEAGYNYNEQFF.

The rearrangement links TRBV7-3 to TRBJ2-1; 12 nucleotides agree with TRBD2. TRBJ2-7 explains the end of the DNA better; the J call may be wrong. Per the germline V gene, CDR1 is SGHTA and CDR2 is FQGTGA. This CDR3 is built from 17 residues. The DNA for the CDR3 is TGTGCCAGCAGCCGTTCTAGCGGGGGGGTCAAATACAATGAGCAGTACTTC. Translation gives CASSRSSGGVKYNEQYF.

This clonotype was seen more than once but under ten times. The CDR3, as DNA: TGTGCCACCAGTGACTCCGGGACAGGGATCCACGAGCAGTACTTC. Amino acid sequence: CATSDSGTGIHEQYF. J is TRBJ2-7 and V is TRBV24-1; 9 bases are shared with TRBD1. Trimming cost V 4 bases and J 5 bases; bases outside gene matches: 8. The CDR3 extends over 15 amino acids. CDR1 and CDR2 from the germline V gene are KGHDR and SFDVKD.

The chain employs TRBV7-2 and TRBJ2-7; D unresolved. This CDR3 has 14 amino acids. Germline V CDR1 and CDR2: SGHTA, FQGNSA. V lost 1 base, J lost 3 bases, and 10 bases lay in between. CDR3 nucleotides: TGTGCCAGCAGCTTAGGAGTCAACCGCTACGAGCAGTACTTC. As protein: CASSLGVNRYEQYF.

This clonotype was seen more than once but under ten times. The gene calls are TRBV21-1 and TRBJ1-1. TRBV21-1 constitutes a pseudogene. This CDR3 region has 17 residues. CDR3 in amino acids: CASSKQRERGSDTEAFF. CDR3 sequence (DNA): TGTGCCAGCAGCAAACAGAGAGAAAGAGGCTCTGACACTGAAGCTTTCTTT.

The V and J genes are TRBV28 and TRBJ1-2, with 9 nucleotides matching TRBD1. This CDR3 region has 15 residues. The germline gives CDR1 MDHEN, CDR2 SYDVKM. After removal of 8 bases from V and 3 bases from J, the junction contained 10 bases not matched to a gene. CDR3 sequence reads: CASLSPDRGDYGYTF. The CDR3 region has the DNA TGTGCCAGCCTCTCCCCGGACAGGGGTGACTATGGCTACACCTTC.

This sequence joins TRBV20-1 and TRBJ1-4; no reliable D call. The V end was cut by 6 bases, the J end by 8 bases, with 16 bases between. The CDR3 length is 13 residues. The V gene's germline CDR1 is DFQATT and CDR2 SNEGSKA (reference sequence). This CDR3 is CSAHRAGREKLFF. The CDR3 DNA sequence: TGCAGTGCCCACCGGGCGGGTAGGGAAAAACTGTTTTTT.

A word on this clonotype: A much larger clone lies one base from this, so it may be a read error. V and J are TRBV20-1 and TRBJ2-3, with 10 positions matching TRBD1. Per germline, CDR1 DFQATT and CDR2 SNEGSKA (reference sequence). This CDR3 is built from 14 residues. Germline trimming cut 8 bases from V and 5 bases from J; bases unmatched to any gene: 10. CDR3: CSTPDRGSGDTQYF. The CDR3, as DNA: TGCAGTACCCCGGACAGGGGGTCGGGAGATACGCAGTATTTT.

The chain combines TRBV5-1 with TRBJ2-3; weak D call: TRBD1 (6 bases). CDR1 is SGHRS and CDR2 is YFSETQ in the germline V gene. The V gene lost 0 bases and the J gene lost 2 bases, with 13 bases spanning the gap. This CDR3 is 16 amino acids long. The DNA of the CDR3 is TGCGCCAGCAGCTTGGAAACCAGGGGAACCACAGATACGCAGTATTTT. This sequence encodes CASSLETRGTTDTQYF.

V and J are TRBV6-1 and TRBJ1-5, with D uncertain. The V and J ends lost 4 bases and 0 bases respectively, with 10 bases between them. This CDR3 contains 15 residues. Germline V gives CDR1 MNHNS, CDR2 SASEGT. CDR3 bases: TGTGCCAGCAGTGGAGAAGGATATAGCAATCAGCCCCAGCATTTT. The encoded protein is CASSGEGYSNQPQHF.